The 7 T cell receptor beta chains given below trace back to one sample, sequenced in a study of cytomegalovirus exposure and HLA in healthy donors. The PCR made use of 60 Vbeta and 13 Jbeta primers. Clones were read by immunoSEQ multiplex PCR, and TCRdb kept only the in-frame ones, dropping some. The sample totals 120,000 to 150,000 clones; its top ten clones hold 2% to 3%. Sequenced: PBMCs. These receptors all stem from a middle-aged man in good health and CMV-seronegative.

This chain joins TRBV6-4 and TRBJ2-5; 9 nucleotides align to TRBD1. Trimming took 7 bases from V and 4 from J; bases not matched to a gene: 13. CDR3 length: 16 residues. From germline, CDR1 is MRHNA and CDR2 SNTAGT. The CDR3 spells CASTRGGQGTGETQYF. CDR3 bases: TGTGCCAGCACCCGTGGAGGACAGGGGACAGGAGAGACCCAGTACTTC.

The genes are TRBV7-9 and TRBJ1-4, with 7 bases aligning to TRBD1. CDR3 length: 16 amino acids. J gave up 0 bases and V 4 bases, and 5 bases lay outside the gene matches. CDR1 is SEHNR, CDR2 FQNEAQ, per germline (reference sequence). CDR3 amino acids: CASSSDREATNEKLFF. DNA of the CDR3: TGTGCCAGCAGCTCCGACAGGGAAGCAACTAATGAAAAACTGTTTTTT.

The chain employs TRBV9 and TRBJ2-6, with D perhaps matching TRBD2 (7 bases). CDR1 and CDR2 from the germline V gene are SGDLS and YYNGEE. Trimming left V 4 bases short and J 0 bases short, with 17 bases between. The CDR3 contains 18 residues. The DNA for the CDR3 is TGTGCCAGCAGCCTTGGAGGGGGGGCCAGCTCTGGGGCCAACGTCCTGACTTTC. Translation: CASSLGGGASSGANVLTF.

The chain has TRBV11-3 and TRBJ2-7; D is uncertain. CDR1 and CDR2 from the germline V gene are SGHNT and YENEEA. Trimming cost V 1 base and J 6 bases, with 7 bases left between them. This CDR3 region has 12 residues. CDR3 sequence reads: CASSLVVAEQYF. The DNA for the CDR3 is TGTGCCAGCAGCTTAGTGGTGGCCGAGCAGTACTTC. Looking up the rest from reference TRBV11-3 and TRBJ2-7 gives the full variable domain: EAGVVQSPRYKIIEKKQPVAFWCNPISGHNTLYWYLQNLGQGPELLIRYENEEAVDDSQLPKDRFSAERLKGVDSTLKIQPAELGDSAVYLCASSLVVAEQYFGPGTRLTVT.

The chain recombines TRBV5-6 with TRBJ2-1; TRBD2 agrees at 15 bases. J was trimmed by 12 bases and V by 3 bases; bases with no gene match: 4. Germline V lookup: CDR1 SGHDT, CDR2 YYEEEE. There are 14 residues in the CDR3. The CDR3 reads CASSSGLAGGRQFF. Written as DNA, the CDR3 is TGTGCCAGCAGCTCCGGACTAGCGGGGGGGCGGCAGTTCTTC.

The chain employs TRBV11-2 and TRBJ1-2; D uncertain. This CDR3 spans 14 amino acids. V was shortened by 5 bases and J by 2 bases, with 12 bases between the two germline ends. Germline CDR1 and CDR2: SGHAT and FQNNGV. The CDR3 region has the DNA TGTGCCAGCAGCCAACTGCAGGTGAACTATGGCTACACCTTC. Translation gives CASSQLQVNYGYTF. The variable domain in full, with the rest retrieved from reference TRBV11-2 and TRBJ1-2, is EAGVAQSPRYKIIEKRQSVAFWCNPISGHATLYWYQQILGQGPKLLIQFQNNGVVDDSQLPKDRFSAERLKGVDSTLKIQPAKLEDSAVYLCASSQLQVNYGYTFGSGTRLTVV.

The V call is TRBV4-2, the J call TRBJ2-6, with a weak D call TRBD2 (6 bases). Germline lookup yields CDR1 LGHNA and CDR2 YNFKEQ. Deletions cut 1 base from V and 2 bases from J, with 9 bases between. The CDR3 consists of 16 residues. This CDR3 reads CASSQVGGAGANVLTF. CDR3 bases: TGTGCCAGCAGCCAAGTCGGGGGAGCTGGGGCCAACGTCCTGACTTTC.